This TCR beta chain emerged from a study of T-cell reconstitution after alpha-beta-depleted transplantation in children. Many counts were recorded for this clonotype. A library of TCRbeta sequences, prepared with unique molecular identifiers, was generated. MiXCR, run by TCRdb on the PCR reads, gives a single entry per CDR3 protein. The sample consists of almost 500,000 distinct CDR3 sequences, about 10% of them appearing once. The ends were cut back, 3 bases at V and 5 bases at J, with 15 bases in the middle. From germline, CDR1 is SGHRS and CDR2 YFSETQ. This CDR3 contains 14 residues. Sample: PBMCs, taken before TCRalphabeta/CD19-depleted stem cell transplant. V and J are TRBV5-1 and TRBJ2-7; D is ambiguous. The clonotype originates from a child aged 2 to 10 with inherited bone marrow failure, due to receive a stem cell transplant. The DNA of the CDR3 is TGCGCCAGCAGCTCCCGGGCCCTTTCCAACGAGCAGTACTTC. This codes for CASSSRALSNEQYF.